The clone carrying this TCR beta chain was recorded many times. In the original workflow: By means of reference gene primer amplification, nucleated cell counts were estimated. The protocol was immunoSEQ multiplex PCR, while the TCRdb copy is restricted to in-frame clones and leaves out a portion. The V and J calls and the clone size are those of that table, but D and trimming were determined from the DNA. The repertoire consists of 87,000 or so clones, with approximately 86% occurring once and the leading ten covering 4% to 5.5%. This entry is derived from a study of blood T cell repertoires in COVID-19. Study background: Collection of acute and convalescent COVID-19 samples took place in the United States, Italy and Spain. T cells, B-cell-depleted T cells, or PBMCs provided the cDNA or gDNA that served as material.

From germline, CDR1 is LNHDA and CDR2 SQIVND (reference sequence). CDR3 length equals 12 residues. J was trimmed by 5 bases and V by 5 bases; bases with no gene match: 2. This sequence joins TRBV19 and TRBJ1-1; 7 nucleotides line up with TRBD1. Sequenced input: peripheral blood. The clonotype was recovered from a man in his forties or fifties with acute or convalescent COVID-19. The DNA for the CDR3 is TGTGCCAGTAGTGTGACAGGGACTGAAGCTTTCTTT. As protein: CASSVTGTEAFF.